A single sample gave rise to the 6 T cell receptor beta chains below, sequenced in a study of T cell responses to AZD1222 COVID-19 vaccine. TCRdb keeps only in-frame clones here, not all; method: immunoSEQ multiplex PCR. The sample contains around 130,000 clones, approximately 92% of which appear only once. Sequencing was performed on peripheral blood, taken 28 days after the second dose of the MenACWY control vaccine. Receptors were obtained from an adult who received the MenACWY meningococcal vaccine as a control.

The chain has TRBV10-3 and TRBJ2-7; TRBD2 aligns across 9 bases. J gave up 7 bases and V 8 bases, and 12 bases lay outside the gene matches. The CDR3 sequence is 14 residues long. Germline values: CDR1 ENHRY, CDR2 SYGVKD. CDR3 nucleotide sequence: TGTGCCATCCGAGCGGGAGGAGGAGTGGGTGAGCAGTACTTC. This codes for CAIRAGGGVGEQYF.

With respect to this clone: Within the sample, other DNA sequences also encode this same CDR3. The rearrangement links TRBV5-1 to TRBJ1-1, with D perhaps matching TRBD1 (5 bases). V was cut by 6 bases and J by 3 bases, with 15 bases left in between. This CDR3 is built from 14 residues. CDR1 SGHRS and CDR2 YFSETQ come from the germline V gene. The CDR3: CASTSGLGDTEAFF. In DNA form, the CDR3 reads TGCGCCAGCACCTCCGGATTGGGGGACACTGAAGCTTTCTTT.

Points on this clone: Distinct nucleotide sequences in the sample also encode this CDR3. The gene calls are TRBV7-8 and TRBJ2-7; 9 bases match TRBD2. CDR1 and CDR2 from the germline V gene are SGHVS and FQNEAQ. CDR3 length: 17 residues. V lost 2 bases and J lost 1; bases outside the gene matches: 9. CDR3 sequence (DNA): TGTGCCAGCAGCTTATTCGGGGCGGGGGGGGTTTCCTACGAGCAGTACGTC. It specifies CASSLFGAGGVSYEQYV.

The rearrangement joins TRBV18 to TRBJ1-1; 10 bases align to TRBD1. The CDR3 consists of 14 residues. Germline values: CDR1 KGHSH, CDR2 LQKENI. V dropped 5 bases and J dropped 6; count of bases not matched to a gene: 6. Here the CDR3 DNA reads TGTGCCAGCTCAGCGGACAGGGGGAGGGCTGAAGCTTTCTTT. Translation gives CASSADRGRAEAFF.

V usage is TRBV6-2 or TRBV6-3 and J usage is TRBJ2-1; D is uncertain. CDR3 length equals 13 residues. Per the germline V gene, CDR1 is MNHEY and CDR2 is SVGEGT. Trimming left V 2 bases short and J 7 bases short, with 9 bases between. The chain's CDR3 is CASSYTVVNEQFF. CDR3 in DNA: TGTGCCAGCAGTTACACCGTAGTAAATGAGCAGTTCTTC.

This chain uses TRBV6-5 with TRBJ2-2; 10 positions agree with TRBD1. After removal of 6 bases from V and 3 bases from J, the junction contained 4 bases not matched to a gene. The CDR3 has 15 amino acids. CDR1 and CDR2 (germline): MNHEY, SVGAGI. The CDR3 region has the DNA TGTGCCAGCAGGACGGACAGGGGGTACACCGGGGAGCTGTTTTTT. Its translation: CASRTDRGYTGELFF.